These 23 T cell receptor beta chains were all obtained from the same sample, sequenced in a study of cytomegalovirus exposure and HLA in healthy donors (dated by TCRdb to the late 2010s). The library was generated by the immunoSEQ multiplex PCR assay. The multiplex PCR relied on a mix of 60 forward primers for TCR Vbeta segments and 13 reverse primers for TCR Jbeta segments. TCRdb mirrors the immuneACCESS table, restricted to in-frame sequences. Some clones are absent from its copies; in checked studies, under half trace to an unresolved V gene, and the reason for the others is unknown. The sample includes roughly 120,000 clones, with about 73% observed a single time. The top ten constitute less than 2.5% of the sample. The sequencing input was PBMCs. The receptors were sampled from a woman in her forties in good health and CMV-seropositive.

The V call is TRBV6-5, the J call TRBJ1-1, with 7 bases fitting TRBD1. V shed 6 bases, J shed 9 bases, and the junction held 7 bases outside the gene matches. This CDR3 is 12 amino acids long. CDR1 is MNHEY, CDR2 SVGAGI, per germline. The CDR3 spells CASRNPTGQAFF. CDR3 nucleotide sequence: TGTGCCAGCAGGAACCCGACAGGGCAAGCTTTCTTT.

The chain recombines TRBV5-8 with TRBJ1-1; the match to TRBD1 covers 7 bases. Germline assignment: CDR1 SGHTS and CDR2 YDEGEE. Trimming at V came to 6 bases and at J to 5 bases, leaving 13 bases not matched to a gene. CDR3 size: 15 residues. The DNA for the CDR3 is TGTGCCAGCAACCCTTTGAGAGGGGGCAGGACTGAAGCTTTCTTT. Translation gives CASNPLRGGRTEAFF.

A remark on this clone: At one end the junction does not follow the germline gene, possibly because of a read error. CDR3: CTSREDPREKLFF. CDR3 sequence (DNA): TGTACCAGCAGGGAGGACCCTAGGGAAAAACTGTTTTTT. The genes are TRBV2 and TRBJ1-4; TRBD1 might be the D (5 bases). CDR1 SNHLY and CDR2 FYNNEI come from the germline V gene. This CDR3 spans 13 amino acids.

The genes are TRBV11-2 and TRBJ2-2; 10 bases agree with TRBD2. Germline trimming cut 0 bases from V and 5 bases from J; bases unmatched to any gene: 12. The CDR3 spans 19 residues. The germline V gene encodes CDR1 SGHAT and CDR2 FQNNGV. The CDR3 DNA reads as TGTGCCAGCAGCTTAGAGGGAAGGCTAGCGGGAGATCGGACCGGGGAGCTGTTTTTT. Encoded protein: CASSLEGRLAGDRTGELFF.

This chain uses TRBV6-1 with TRBJ1-5; TRBD1 is a possible D gene (6 bases). Germline CDR1 and CDR2: MNHNS and SASEGT. This CDR3 is 15 amino acids long. V lost 2 bases and J 1 base, leaving 9 bases between the germline ends. DNA of the CDR3: TGTGCCAGCAGTGAATATGGACAGAGCAATCAGCCCCAGCATTTT. It encodes CASSEYGQSNQPQHF.

The J gene is TRBJ1-1, the V gene TRBV28; D is ambiguous. V lost 2 bases to trimming and J lost 0 bases, with 10 bases between them. Germline CDR1 MDHEN, CDR2 SYDVKM. The CDR3 is made up of 15 amino acids. CDR3 in amino acids: CASSLSGSMNTEAFF. The CDR3 bases are TGTGCCAGCAGTTTAAGTGGGAGCATGAACACTGAAGCTTTCTTT.

J is TRBJ1-2 and V is TRBV7-9; 8 bases agree with TRBD1. The CDR3 spans 16 residues. The V gene's germline CDR1 is SEHNR and CDR2 FQNEAQ (reference sequence). After removal of 1 base from V and 0 bases from J, the junction contained 4 bases not matched to a gene. The CDR3 coding sequence is TGTGCCAGCAGCTTAGGGGGACAGGAGGCTAACTATGGCTACACCTTC. Translating it yields CASSLGGQEANYGYTF.

V and J are TRBV18 and TRBJ1-1; 7 bases line up with TRBD1. V was pared by 5 bases and J by 5 bases, with 8 bases of the junction left unmatched. This CDR3 has 14 residues. Germline V gene data show CDR1 as KGHSH and CDR2 as LQKENI. CDR3 sequence: CASSFGTEGTEAFF. The CDR3 coding sequence is TGTGCCAGCTCATTTGGGACAGAGGGAACTGAAGCTTTCTTT.

This clone turned up a few times. The chain links TRBV28 to TRBJ1-5; D call uncertain. CDR3 size: 12 residues. Germline loops: CDR1 MDHEN, CDR2 SYDVKM. V lost 6 bases to trimming and J lost 3 bases, with 6 bases between them. The CDR3 is CASRQINQPQHF. The DNA for the CDR3 is TGTGCCAGCAGACAGATCAATCAGCCCCAGCATTTT.

The rearrangement links TRBV15 to TRBJ1-5; D remains ambiguous. CDR1 is LNHNV and CDR2 is YYDKDF in the germline V gene (reference sequence). The CDR3 covers 16 residues. The ends were cut back, 0 bases at V and 0 bases at J, with 9 bases in the middle. CDR3 sequence reads: CATSRDFVGSNQPQHF. In DNA form, the CDR3 reads TGTGCCACCAGCAGAGATTTTGTCGGTAGCAATCAGCCCCAGCATTTT. Looking up the rest from reference TRBV15 and TRBJ1-5 gives the full variable domain: DAMVIQNPRYQVTQFGKPVTLSCSQTLNHNVMYWYQQKSSQAPKLLFHYYDKDFNNEADTPDNFQSRRPNTSFCFLDIRSPGLGDTAMYLCATSRDFVGSNQPQHFGDGTRLSIL.

The chain combines TRBV13 with TRBJ2-1, with D maybe TRBD2 (6 bases). V lost 4 bases and J lost 7, with 17 bases in between. The CDR3 length is 15 residues. Germline V gene lookup returns CDR1 PRHDT and CDR2 FYEKMQ (reference sequence). The CDR3 sequence is CASSSMGGSANEQFF. The CDR3 DNA sequence: TGTGCCAGCAGCTCGATGGGAGGAAGTGCGAATGAGCAGTTCTTC.

V is TRBV5-1 and J is TRBJ1-2; D remains ambiguous. Trimming removed 1 base at V and 2 bases at J, with 15 bases between. CDR3 length: 16 amino acids. The germline CDR1 and CDR2 sequences are SGHRS and YFSETQ. The DNA for the CDR3 is TGCGCCAGCAGCTTGTTAGGAGTAACTGGGAACTATGGCTACACCTTC. Protein: CASSLLGVTGNYGYTF.

The J gene is TRBJ2-1, the V gene TRBV2; D gene unclear. Trimming stripped 4 bases from V and 1 base from J, with 11 bases between. Germline V CDR1 and CDR2: SNHLY, FYNNEI. The CDR3 extends over 15 amino acids. The CDR3 DNA follows: TGTGCCAGCAGTGGGTATCACTGGTCCTACAATGAGCAGTTCTTC. Protein product: CASSGYHWSYNEQFF.

The V gene is TRBV5-1, the J gene TRBJ1-1; 9 nucleotides match TRBD1. CDR1 is SGHRS and CDR2 is YFSETQ in the germline V gene. This CDR3 has 15 amino acids. The junction had 6 bases not matched to a gene; V was cut back by 2 bases and J by 4 bases. The CDR3 DNA follows: TGCGCCAGCAGCTTAGCACAGGGGGCGGGCACTGAAGCTTTCTTT. It translates to CASSLAQGAGTEAFF.

The chain carries TRBV5-4 and TRBJ2-4; TRBD2 matches at 11 bases. The CDR3 has 16 amino acids. The germline CDR1 and CDR2 sequences are SGHNT and YYREEE (reference sequence). V lost 4 bases and J lost 6; bases outside the gene matches: 9. CDR3 DNA sequence: TGTGCCAGCAGCAGAAAACTAGCGGGAGTGGGAAACATTCAGTACTTC. Translation: CASSRKLAGVGNIQYF.

The genes are TRBV27 and TRBJ1-2; 9 nucleotides match TRBD1. With 7 bases clipped from V and 4 bases from J, the junction kept 13 bases outside the gene matches. The CDR3 totals 16 residues. Looked up from germline, CDR1 is MNHEY and CDR2 is SMNVEV (reference sequence). The CDR3 bases are TGTGCCAGCAATCCTCTCCGGGACAGGGAATCCTATGGCTACACCTTC. Protein: CASNPLRDRESYGYTF.

The genes are TRBV7-8 and TRBJ2-1; 11 bases are shared with TRBD2. CDR1 and CDR2 from the germline V gene are SGHVS and FQNEAQ. Unmatched junction bases numbered 3, after V lost 2 bases and J lost 6 bases. The CDR3 runs 15 residues. The CDR3 protein is CASSLPGTSGNEQFF. CDR3 DNA: TGTGCCAGCAGCTTACCTGGGACTAGCGGCAATGAGCAGTTCTTC.

The chain has TRBV5-1 and TRBJ2-5; 8 bases are shared with TRBD2. Trimming at V came to 4 bases and at J to 5 bases, leaving 10 bases not matched to a gene. The CDR3 contains 15 residues. Germline lookup yields CDR1 SGHRS and CDR2 YFSETQ. As DNA, the CDR3 is TGCGCCAGCAGCCGGGGGAGCGGGGGCCGGGAGACCCAGTACTTC. Encoded protein: CASSRGSGGRETQYF.

The genes are TRBV12-5 and TRBJ1-2, with TRBD1 identical over 11 bases. The J segment lost 8 bases and the V segment lost 6 bases, leaving 8 bases of the junction unmatched. This CDR3 has 14 residues. From germline, CDR1 is LGHNT and CDR2 FRNRAP. The CDR3 coding sequence is TGTGCTAGTGGGTCCGGGACAGGGGGTACCGGCTACACCTTC. Translating it yields CASGSGTGGTGYTF. Combining the CDR3 with reference TRBV12-5 and TRBJ1-2 gives the whole variable domain DARVTQTPRHKVTEMGQEVTMRCQPILGHNTVFWYRQTMMQGLELLAYFRNRAPLDDSGMPKDRFSAEMPDATLATLKIQPSEPRDSAVYFCASGSGTGGTGYTFGSGTRLTVV.

The chain links TRBV7-3 to TRBJ1-1; D perhaps matches TRBD1 (6 bases). The germline V and J ends were trimmed by 5 bases and 0 bases, with 13 bases remaining between them. The CDR3 totals 15 residues. Germline V gene lookup returns CDR1 SGHTA and CDR2 FQGTGA. CDR3 protein: CASSTQGPMNTEAFF. The CDR3 DNA reads as TGTGCCAGCAGCACACAGGGACCCATGAACACTGAAGCTTTCTTT.

The gene calls are TRBV19 and TRBJ1-1, with D tentatively TRBD1 (5 bases). The germline V and J ends were trimmed by 0 bases and 0 bases, with 11 bases remaining between them. The V gene's germline CDR1 is LNHDA and CDR2 SQIVND (reference sequence). This CDR3 is 16 amino acids long. The CDR3 protein is CASSIEGEVVNTEAFF. DNA of the CDR3: TGTGCCAGTAGTATAGAGGGGGAGGTCGTGAACACTGAAGCTTTCTTT.

The chain is built from TRBV28 and TRBJ2-3, with 8 positions matching TRBD1. Germline CDR1 reads MDHEN; CDR2 reads SYDVKM. Unmatched junction bases numbered 3, after V lost 4 bases and J lost 3 bases. CDR3 length: 14 residues. The CDR3 protein is CASSSGGTTDTQYF. CDR3 DNA: TGTGCCAGCAGTTCAGGGGGCACGACAGATACGCAGTATTTT.

This chain connects TRBV2 to TRBJ2-2, with D unresolved. CDR1 and CDR2 from the germline V gene are SNHLY and FYNNEI. V was cut by 4 bases and J by 1 base, with 10 bases left in between. There are 15 residues in the CDR3. The CDR3 loop is CASSAGFRNTGELFF. The CDR3 region has the DNA TGTGCCAGCAGTGCAGGATTTAGGAACACCGGGGAGCTGTTTTTT.